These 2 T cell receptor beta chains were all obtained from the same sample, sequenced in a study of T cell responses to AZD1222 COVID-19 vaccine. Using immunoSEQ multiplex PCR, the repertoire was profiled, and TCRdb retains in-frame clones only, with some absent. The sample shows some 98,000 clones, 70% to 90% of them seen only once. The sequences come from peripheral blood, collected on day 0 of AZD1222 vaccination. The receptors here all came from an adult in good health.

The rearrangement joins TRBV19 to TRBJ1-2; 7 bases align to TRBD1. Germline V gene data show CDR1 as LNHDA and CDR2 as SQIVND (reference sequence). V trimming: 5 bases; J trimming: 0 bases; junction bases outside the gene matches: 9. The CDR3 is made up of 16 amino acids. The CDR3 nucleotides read TGTGCCAGTAGTCCCGGGACAGCCGAGGCTAACTATGGCTACACCTTC. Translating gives CASSPGTAEANYGYTF.

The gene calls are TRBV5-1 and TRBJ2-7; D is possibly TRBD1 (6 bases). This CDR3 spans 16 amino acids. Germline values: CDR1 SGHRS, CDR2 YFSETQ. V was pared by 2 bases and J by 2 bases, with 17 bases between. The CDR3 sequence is CASSLGPQGSTYEQYF. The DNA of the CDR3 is TGCGCCAGCAGCTTAGGACCGCAGGGGAGTACCTACGAGCAGTACTTC.